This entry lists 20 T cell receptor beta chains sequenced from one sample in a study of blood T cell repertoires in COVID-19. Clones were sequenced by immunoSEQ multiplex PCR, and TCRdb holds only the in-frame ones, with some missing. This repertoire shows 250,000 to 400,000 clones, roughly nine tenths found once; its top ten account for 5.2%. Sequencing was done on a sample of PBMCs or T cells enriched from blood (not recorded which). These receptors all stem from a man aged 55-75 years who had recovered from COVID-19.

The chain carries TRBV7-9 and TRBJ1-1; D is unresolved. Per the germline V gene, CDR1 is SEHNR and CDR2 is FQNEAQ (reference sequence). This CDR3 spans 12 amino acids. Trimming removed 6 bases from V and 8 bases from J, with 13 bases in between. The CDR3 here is CASSRTAEEAFF. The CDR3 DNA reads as TGTGCCAGCAGTCGTACAGCAGAAGAAGCTTTCTTT.

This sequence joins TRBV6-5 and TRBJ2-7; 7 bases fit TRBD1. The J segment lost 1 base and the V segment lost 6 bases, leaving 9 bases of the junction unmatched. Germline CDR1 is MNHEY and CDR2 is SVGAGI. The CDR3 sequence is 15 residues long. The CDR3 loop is CASRSGQRPSYEQYF. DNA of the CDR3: TGTGCCAGCAGATCGGGACAGAGACCTTCCTACGAGCAGTACTTC.

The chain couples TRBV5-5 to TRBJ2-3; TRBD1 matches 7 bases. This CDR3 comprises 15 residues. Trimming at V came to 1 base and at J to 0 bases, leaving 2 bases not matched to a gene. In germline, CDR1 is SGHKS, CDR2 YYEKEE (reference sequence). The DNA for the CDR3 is TGTGCCAGCAGCTTGAACAGGGGCAGCACAGATACGCAGTATTTT. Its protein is CASSLNRGSTDTQYF.

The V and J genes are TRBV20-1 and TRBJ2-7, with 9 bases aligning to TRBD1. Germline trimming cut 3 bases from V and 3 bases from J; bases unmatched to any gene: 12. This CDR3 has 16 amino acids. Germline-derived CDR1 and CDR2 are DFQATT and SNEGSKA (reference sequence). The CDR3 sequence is CSASRQGGESIYEQYF. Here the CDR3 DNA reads TGCAGTGCTAGTAGACAGGGGGGAGAATCTATCTACGAGCAGTACTTC.

CDR3 in amino acids: CASSLGRDSETQYF. The CDR3 DNA is TGTGCCAGCAGCTTAGGACGGGACAGTGAGACCCAGTACTTC. The chain joins TRBV11-2 to TRBJ2-5; TRBD1 agrees at 7 bases. Germline loops: CDR1 SGHAT, CDR2 FQNNGV. Trimming at V came to 1 base and at J to 5 bases, leaving 4 bases not matched to a gene. This CDR3 has 14 amino acids.

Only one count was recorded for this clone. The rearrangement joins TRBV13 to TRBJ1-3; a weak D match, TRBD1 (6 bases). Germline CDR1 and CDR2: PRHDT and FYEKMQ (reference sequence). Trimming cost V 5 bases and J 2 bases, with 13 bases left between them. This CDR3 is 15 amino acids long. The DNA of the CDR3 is TGTGCCAGCAGCCCTCGGACAGTCCCTGGAAACACCATATATTTT. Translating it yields CASSPRTVPGNTIYF.

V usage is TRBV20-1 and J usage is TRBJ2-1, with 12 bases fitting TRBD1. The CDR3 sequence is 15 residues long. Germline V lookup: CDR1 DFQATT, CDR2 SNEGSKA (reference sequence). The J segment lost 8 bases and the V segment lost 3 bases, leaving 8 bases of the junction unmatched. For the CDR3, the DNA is TGCAGTGCTAGTTCCCCGGGACAGGGGGCCGATGAGCAGTTCTTC. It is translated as CSASSPGQGADEQFF.

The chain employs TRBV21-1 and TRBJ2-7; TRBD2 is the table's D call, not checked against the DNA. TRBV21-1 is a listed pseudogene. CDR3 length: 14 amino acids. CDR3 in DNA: TGTGCCAGCAGCCCGACTAGCGGGAGCTACGAGCAGTACTTC. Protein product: CASSPTSGSYEQYF.

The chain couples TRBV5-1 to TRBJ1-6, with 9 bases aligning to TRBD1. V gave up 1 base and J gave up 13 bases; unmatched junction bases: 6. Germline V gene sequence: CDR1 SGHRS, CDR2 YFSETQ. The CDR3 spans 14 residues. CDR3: CASSLSGQGEPLHF. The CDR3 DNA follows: TGCGCCAGCAGCTTGTCGGGACAGGGTGAGCCCCTCCACTTT.

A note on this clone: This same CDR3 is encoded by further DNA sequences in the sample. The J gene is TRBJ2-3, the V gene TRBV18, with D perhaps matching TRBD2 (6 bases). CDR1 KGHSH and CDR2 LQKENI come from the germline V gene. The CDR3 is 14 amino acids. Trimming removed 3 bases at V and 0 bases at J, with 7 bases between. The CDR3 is CASSPGLSTDTQYF. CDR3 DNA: TGTGCCAGCTCACCGGGACTGAGCACAGATACGCAGTATTTT.

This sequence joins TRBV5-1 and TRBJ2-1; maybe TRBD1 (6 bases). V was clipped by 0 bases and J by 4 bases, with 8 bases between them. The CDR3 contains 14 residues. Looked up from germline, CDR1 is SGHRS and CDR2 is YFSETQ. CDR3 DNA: TGCGCCAGCAGCTTGGGGACAGATTACAATGAGCAGTTCTTC. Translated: CASSLGTDYNEQFF. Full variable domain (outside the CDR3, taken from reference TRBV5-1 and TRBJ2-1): KAGVTQTPRYLIKTRGQQVTLSCSPISGHRSVSWYQQTPGQGLQFLFEYFSETQRNKGNFPGRFSGRQFSNSRSEMNVSTLELGDSALYLCASSLGTDYNEQFFGPGTRLTVL.

CDR3 nucleotide sequence: TGTGCCAGCAGCGCGACCACCGGACAGGGCTTGACCCAGTACTTC. Its translation: CASSATTGQGLTQYF. The rearrangement uses TRBV11-2 and TRBJ2-5, with 8 bases aligning to TRBD1. The CDR3 consists of 15 residues. CDR1 SGHAT and CDR2 FQNNGV come from the germline V gene. V lost 5 bases and J lost 7; bases outside the gene matches: 12.

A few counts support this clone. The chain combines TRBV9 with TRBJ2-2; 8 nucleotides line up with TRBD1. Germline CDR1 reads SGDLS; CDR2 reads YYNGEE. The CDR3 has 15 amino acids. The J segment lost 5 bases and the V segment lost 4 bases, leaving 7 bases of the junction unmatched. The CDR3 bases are TGTGCCAGCAGCCGGGGACAGGCCCCTACCGGGGAGCTGTTTTTT. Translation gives CASSRGQAPTGELFF.

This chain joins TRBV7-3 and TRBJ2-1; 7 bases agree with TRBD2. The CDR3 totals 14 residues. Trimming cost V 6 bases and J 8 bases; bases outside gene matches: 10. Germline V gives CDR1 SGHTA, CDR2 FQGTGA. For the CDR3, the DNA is TGTGCCAGCAGTTTCCGCGGGGGAAGCGATGAGCAGTTCTTC. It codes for CASSFRGGSDEQFF.

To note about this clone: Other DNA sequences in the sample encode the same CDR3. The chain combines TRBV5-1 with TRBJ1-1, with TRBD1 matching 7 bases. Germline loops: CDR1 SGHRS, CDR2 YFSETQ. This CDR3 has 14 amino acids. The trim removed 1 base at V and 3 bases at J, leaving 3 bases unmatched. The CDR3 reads CASSLTGVDTEAFF. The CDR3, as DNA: TGCGCCAGCAGCTTGACAGGGGTGGACACTGAAGCTTTCTTT.

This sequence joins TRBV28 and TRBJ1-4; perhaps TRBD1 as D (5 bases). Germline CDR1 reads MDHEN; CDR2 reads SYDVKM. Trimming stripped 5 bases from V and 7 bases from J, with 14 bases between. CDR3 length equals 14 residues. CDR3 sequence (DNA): TGTGCCAGCAGTCCCGGGGGGTTGGTTGAAAAACTGTTTTTT. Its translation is CASSPGGLVEKLFF.

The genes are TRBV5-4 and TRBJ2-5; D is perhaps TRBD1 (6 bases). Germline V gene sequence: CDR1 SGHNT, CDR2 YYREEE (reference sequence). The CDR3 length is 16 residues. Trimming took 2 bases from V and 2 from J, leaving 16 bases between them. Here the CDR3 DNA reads TGTGCCAGCAGCTTTTTGGGGGCCACCTTTCAAGAGACCCAGTACTTC. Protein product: CASSFLGATFQETQYF.

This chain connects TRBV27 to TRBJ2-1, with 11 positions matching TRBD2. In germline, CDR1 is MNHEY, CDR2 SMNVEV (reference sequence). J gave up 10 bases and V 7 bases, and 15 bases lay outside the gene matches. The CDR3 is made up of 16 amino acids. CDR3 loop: CASTKGGSGRASEQFF. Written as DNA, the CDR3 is TGTGCCAGCACTAAGGGGGGTAGCGGGAGGGCCAGCGAGCAGTTCTTC.

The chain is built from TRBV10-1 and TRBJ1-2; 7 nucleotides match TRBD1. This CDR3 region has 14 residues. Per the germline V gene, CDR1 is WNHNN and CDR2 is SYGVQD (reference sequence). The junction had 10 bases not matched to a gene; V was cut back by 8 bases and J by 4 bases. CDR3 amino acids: CASCRGTAIYGYTF. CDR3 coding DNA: TGCGCCAGCTGTCGTGGGACAGCCATCTATGGCTACACCTTC.

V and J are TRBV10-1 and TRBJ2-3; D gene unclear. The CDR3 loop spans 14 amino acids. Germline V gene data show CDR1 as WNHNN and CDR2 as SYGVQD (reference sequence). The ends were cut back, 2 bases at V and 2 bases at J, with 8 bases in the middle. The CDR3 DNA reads TGCGCCAGCAGTGAGCGGCGGTTCACAGATACGCAGTATTTT. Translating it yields CASSERRFTDTQYF.